This entry concerns a single T cell receptor beta chain. Its target is not known. CDR1 SGHVS and CDR2 FQNEAQ come from the germline V gene. Trimming cost V 3 bases and J 1 base, with 16 bases left between them. The CDR3 contains 17 residues. The sample belongs to a study of cytomegalovirus exposure and HLA in healthy donors. Whole-study results and caveats: After further analysis at a later stage, 16,951 TCR beta sequences were associated with HLA alleles at 0.05 false discovery rate.

The PCR employed 60 Vbeta primers together with 13 Jbeta primers. Generated by immunoSEQ multiplex PCR, the TCRdb table keeps only in-frame clones and is missing some. The sample has about 180,000 clones, roughly 81% seen once. The chain combines TRBV7-8 with TRBJ2-1, with D perhaps TRBD2 (5 bases). The material sequenced was PBMCs. This TCR was sampled from a woman aged 18-29 years in good health and CMV-seropositive. This chain's CDR3 is CASSFPGDYSSYNEQFF. In DNA, the CDR3 is TGTGCCAGCAGCTTTCCAGGCGACTATTCTTCCTACAATGAGCAGTTCTTC.